The 9 T cell receptor beta chains below all came from one sample that was sequenced in a study of blood T cell repertoires in COVID-19. The data were produced by immunoSEQ multiplex PCR, yet TCRdb's version contains in-frame clones alone and is incomplete. Among about 89,000 clones listed, over 70% were seen once. The sequencing input was peripheral blood. The source of these receptors is an elderly woman with acute or convalescent COVID-19.

The genes are TRBV29-1 and TRBJ1-1, with D hard to call. Germline CDR1 SQVTM, CDR2 ANQGSEA. The V gene lost 3 bases and the J gene lost 4 bases, with 9 bases spanning the gap. There are 12 residues in the CDR3. The CDR3 here is CSVDYVGTEAFF. CDR3 nucleotide sequence: TGCAGCGTTGATTATGTCGGCACTGAAGCTTTCTTT.

The CDR3 loop is CASSLTGQGGYEQYV. CDR3 DNA sequence: TGCGCCAGCAGCTTGACCGGACAGGGGGGCTACGAGCAGTACGTC. The rearrangement uses TRBV5-1 and TRBJ2-7, with 10 bases matching TRBD1. CDR1 SGHRS and CDR2 YFSETQ come from the germline V gene. V was pared by 1 base and J by 3 bases, with 4 bases of the junction left unmatched. The CDR3 has 15 residues.

This clone was recorded a few times. J is TRBJ1-3 and V is TRBV7-2; D is uncertain. CDR1 and CDR2 from the germline V gene are SGHTA and FQGNSA. CDR3 length: 16 amino acids. The ends were cut back, 0 bases at V and 1 base at J, with 10 bases in the middle. CDR3: CASSLAWPGSGNTIYF. CDR3 nucleotide sequence: TGTGCCAGCAGCTTAGCATGGCCGGGTTCTGGAAACACCATATATTTT.

The genes are TRBV11-2 and TRBJ2-2; maybe TRBD1 (7 bases). This CDR3 has 16 amino acids. CDR1 SGHAT and CDR2 FQNNGV come from the germline V gene. Trimming took off 7 bases at V and 6 bases at J, with 21 bases between the two ends. In DNA form, the CDR3 reads TGTGCCAGCACCCGAAAGTGGACAGGAGGGGCCGGGGAGCTGTTTTTT. Translation: CASTRKWTGGAGELFF. The full variable domain, with the rest looked up from reference TRBV11-2 and TRBJ2-2, is EAGVAQSPRYKIIEKRQSVAFWCNPISGHATLYWYQQILGQGPKLLIQFQNNGVVDDSQLPKDRFSAERLKGVDSTLKIQPAKLEDSAVYLCASTRKWTGGAGELFFGEGSRLTVL.

This sequence joins TRBV7-3 and TRBJ1-1, with D possibly matching TRBD1 (5 bases). V lost 5 bases and J 3 bases, leaving 10 bases between the germline ends. CDR3 length: 13 amino acids. Germline CDR1 SGHTA, CDR2 FQGTGA. The CDR3 region is CASSVGQHTEAFF. The CDR3 DNA is TGTGCCAGCAGCGTGGGGCAGCACACTGAAGCTTTCTTT.

This clone showed up just a few times. The genes are TRBV15 and TRBJ1-2; TRBD1 might be the D (5 bases). Trimming took off 5 bases at V and 3 bases at J, with 7 bases between the two ends. The germline V gene encodes CDR1 LNHNV and CDR2 YYDKDF (reference sequence). The CDR3 length is 12 residues. The CDR3 loop reads CATSRQYYGYTF. As DNA, the CDR3 is TGTGCCACCAGCCGACAGTACTATGGCTACACCTTC.

The CDR3 reads CASRFTPGQGSYEQYF. In DNA form, the CDR3 reads TGTGCCAGCAGGTTCACCCCGGGACAGGGTTCCTACGAGCAGTACTTC. The chain combines TRBV28 with TRBJ2-7; 9 nucleotides line up with TRBD1. Per germline, CDR1 MDHEN and CDR2 SYDVKM. V was pared by 6 bases and J by 1 base, with 10 bases of the junction left unmatched. There are 16 residues in the CDR3.

As to this clone: This sample also contains other DNA sequences that code for the same CDR3. The V call is TRBV18, the J call TRBJ2-7; a weak D match, TRBD1 (5 bases). This CDR3 is built from 13 residues. The germline CDR1 and CDR2 sequences are KGHSH and LQKENI. Trimming took 2 bases from V and 5 from J, leaving 10 bases between them. CDR3 amino acids: CASSPGQGDEQYF. CDR3 sequence (DNA): TGTGCCAGCTCACCAGGTCAGGGCGACGAGCAGTACTTC. The complete variable domain, with remaining parts taken from reference TRBV18 and TRBJ2-7, reads NAGVMQNPRHLVRRRGQEARLRCSPMKGHSHVYWYRQLPEEGLKFMVYLQKENIIDESGMPKERFSAEFPKEGPSILRIQQVVRGDSAAYFCASSPGQGDEQYFGPGTRLTVT.

The rearrangement joins TRBV29-1 to TRBJ1-2; TRBD1 matches 9 bases. Germline loops: CDR1 SQVTM, CDR2 ANQGSEA. CDR3 length: 12 residues. Trimming removed 4 bases from V and 7 bases from J; junction bases left unmatched: 4. CDR3 nucleotide sequence: TGCAGCGTTGGGGGACAGGGCTCTGGCTACACCTTC. This sequence encodes CSVGGQGSGYTF.